This T cell receptor (beta chain) originates from a study of radiotherapy plus CTLA-4 blockade in lung cancer. Study-level information: For about 18% of patients, objective responses occurred, and about 33% had disease control. Study-level points and caveats: In blood, TCR clones derived from the tumor expanded after radiotherapy plus ipilimumab. Response was reportedly best predicted by early blood T cell clone dynamics, with interferon-beta.

About this clone itself: The antigen is not known.

The protocol was immunoSEQ multiplex PCR, while the TCRdb copy is restricted to in-frame clones and leaves out a portion. The sample lists 45,000 or so clones, 70% to 75% seen once, with 3.5% in the top ten. CDR1 SNHLY and CDR2 FYNNEI come from the germline V gene. The J segment lost 7 bases and the V segment lost 6 bases, leaving 4 bases of the junction unmatched. CDR3 length: 14 amino acids. This receptor was obtained from a human donor with non-small cell lung cancer who had a complete response to radiotherapy plus ipilimumab. The specimen comprised peripheral blood, sampled from a patient treated with radiotherapy plus ipilimumab. The J gene is TRBJ1-5, the V gene TRBV2; 12 bases agree with TRBD1. DNA of the CDR3: TGTGCCAGCAGGCCCGGGACAGGGGGCCAGCCCCAGCATTTT. Amino acid sequence: CASRPGTGGQPQHF. Using reference TRBV2 and TRBJ1-5 for the parts outside the CDR3, the full variable domain is EPEVTQTPSHQVTQMGQEVILRCVPISNHLYFYWYRQILGQKVEFLVSFYNNEISEKSEIFDDQFSVERPDGSNFTLKIRSTKLEDSAMYFCASRPGTGGQPQHFGDGTRLSIL.